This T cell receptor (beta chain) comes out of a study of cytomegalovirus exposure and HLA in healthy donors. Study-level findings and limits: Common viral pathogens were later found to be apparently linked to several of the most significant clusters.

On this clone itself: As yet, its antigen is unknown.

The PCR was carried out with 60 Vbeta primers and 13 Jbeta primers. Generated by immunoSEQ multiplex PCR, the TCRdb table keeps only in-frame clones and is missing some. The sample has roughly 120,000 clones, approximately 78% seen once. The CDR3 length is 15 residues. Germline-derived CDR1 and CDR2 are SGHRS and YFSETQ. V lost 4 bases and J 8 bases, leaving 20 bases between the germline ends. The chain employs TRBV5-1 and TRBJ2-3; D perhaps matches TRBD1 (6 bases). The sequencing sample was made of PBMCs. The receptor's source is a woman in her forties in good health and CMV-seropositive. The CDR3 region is CASSLNRVGAGTQYF. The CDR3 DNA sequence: TGCGCCAGCAGCCTCAACAGGGTTGGTGCGGGTACGCAGTATTTT.